One and the same sample provided the 2 T cell receptor beta chains below, sequenced in a study of cytotoxic CD8 clonotypes in ibrutinib-treated CLL. The data were produced by immunoSEQ multiplex PCR, yet TCRdb's version contains in-frame clones alone and is incomplete. The profile shows approximately 130,000 clones, under 90% of them singletons. The input for sequencing was PBMCs, taken after 24 months of ibrutinib treatment. These receptors were taken from a human donor with chronic lymphocytic leukemia.

The V call is TRBV4-3, the J call TRBJ2-2, with D tentatively TRBD1 (5 bases). Trimming stripped 6 bases from V and 6 bases from J, with 8 bases between. Germline V gives CDR1 LGHNA, CDR2 YSLEER. This CDR3 spans 12 amino acids. Written as DNA, the CDR3 is TGCGCCAGCAGGAACAGGCCCGGGGAGCTGTTTTTT. It yields the protein CASRNRPGELFF.

The chain has TRBV6-5 and TRBJ1-2, with a possible D match to TRBD1 (6 bases). The V gene's germline CDR1 is MNHEY and CDR2 SVGAGI. Between the trimmed V and J ends, which lost 6 bases and 5 bases, there was a span of 19 bases. The CDR3 consists of 15 residues. The CDR3 protein is CASSPSGTSGYGYTF. The CDR3, as DNA: TGTGCCAGCAGCCCATCCGGGACATCTGGGTATGGCTACACCTTC.